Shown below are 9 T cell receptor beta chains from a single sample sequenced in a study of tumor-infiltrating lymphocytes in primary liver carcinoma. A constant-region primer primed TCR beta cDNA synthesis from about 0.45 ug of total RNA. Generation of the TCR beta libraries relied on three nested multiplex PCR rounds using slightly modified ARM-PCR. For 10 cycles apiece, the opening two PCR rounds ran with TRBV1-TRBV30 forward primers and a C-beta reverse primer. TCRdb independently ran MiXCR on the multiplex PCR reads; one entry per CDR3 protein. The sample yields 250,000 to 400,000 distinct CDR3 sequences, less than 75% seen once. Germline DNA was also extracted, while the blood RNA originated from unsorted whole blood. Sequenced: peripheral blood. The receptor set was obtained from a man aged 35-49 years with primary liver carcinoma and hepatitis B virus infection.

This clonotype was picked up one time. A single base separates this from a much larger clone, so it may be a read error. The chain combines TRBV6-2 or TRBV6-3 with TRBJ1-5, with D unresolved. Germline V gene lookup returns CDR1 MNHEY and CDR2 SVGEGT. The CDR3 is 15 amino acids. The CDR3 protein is CAISYDGADNQPQHF. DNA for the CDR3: TGTGCCATCAGTTACGACGGAGCAGACAATCAGCCCCAGCATTTT.

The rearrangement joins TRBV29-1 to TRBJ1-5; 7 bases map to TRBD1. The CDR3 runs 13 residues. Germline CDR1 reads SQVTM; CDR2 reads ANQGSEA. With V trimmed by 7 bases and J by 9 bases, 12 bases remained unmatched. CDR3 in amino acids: CSAQAGGGLPQHF. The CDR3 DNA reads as TGCAGCGCGCAGGCAGGGGGAGGCCTGCCCCAGCATTTT.

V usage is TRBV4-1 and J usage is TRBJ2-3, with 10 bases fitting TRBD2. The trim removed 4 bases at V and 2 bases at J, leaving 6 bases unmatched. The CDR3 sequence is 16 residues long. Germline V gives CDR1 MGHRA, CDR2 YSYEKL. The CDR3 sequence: CASSRGTSDITDTQYF. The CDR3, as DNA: TGCGCCAGCAGCCGGGGGACTAGCGATATCACAGATACGCAGTATTTT.

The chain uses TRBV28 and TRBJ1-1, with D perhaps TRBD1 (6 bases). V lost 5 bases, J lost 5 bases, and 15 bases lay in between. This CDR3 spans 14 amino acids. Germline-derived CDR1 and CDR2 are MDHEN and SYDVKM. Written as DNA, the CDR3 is TGTGCCAGCAGTCCCCCGGGACACGGTACTGAAGCTTTCTTT. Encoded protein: CASSPPGHGTEAFF.

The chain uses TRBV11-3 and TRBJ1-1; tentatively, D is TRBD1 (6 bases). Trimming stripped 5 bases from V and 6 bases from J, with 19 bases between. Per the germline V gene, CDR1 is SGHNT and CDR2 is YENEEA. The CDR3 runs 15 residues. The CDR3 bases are TGTGCCAGCAGCATGGGGGGCGCGGGCACCGCTGAAGCTTTCTTT. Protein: CASSMGGAGTAEAFF.

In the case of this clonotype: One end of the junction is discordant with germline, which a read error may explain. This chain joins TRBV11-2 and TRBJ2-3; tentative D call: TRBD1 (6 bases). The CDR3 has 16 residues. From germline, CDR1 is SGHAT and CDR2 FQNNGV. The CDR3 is CDSSLERTVGIDTQYF. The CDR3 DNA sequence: TGTGACAGCAGCTTAGAGAGGACAGTGGGCATAGATACGCAGTATTTT.

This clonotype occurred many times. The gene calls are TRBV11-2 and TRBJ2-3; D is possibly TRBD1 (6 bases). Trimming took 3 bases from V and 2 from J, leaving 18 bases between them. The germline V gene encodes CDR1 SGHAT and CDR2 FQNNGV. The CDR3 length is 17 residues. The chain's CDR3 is CASSLRGNRRTTDTQYF. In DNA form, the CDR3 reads TGTGCCAGCAGCTTGAGGGGGAACAGGCGGACCACAGATACGCAGTATTTT.

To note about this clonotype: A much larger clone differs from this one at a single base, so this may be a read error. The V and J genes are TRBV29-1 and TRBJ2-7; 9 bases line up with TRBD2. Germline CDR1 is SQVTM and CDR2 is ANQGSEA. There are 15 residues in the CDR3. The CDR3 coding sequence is TGCATCGCGGGGGGGGGGACTTTCCCCTCATACGAGCAGTACTTC. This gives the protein CIAGGGTFPSYEQYF.

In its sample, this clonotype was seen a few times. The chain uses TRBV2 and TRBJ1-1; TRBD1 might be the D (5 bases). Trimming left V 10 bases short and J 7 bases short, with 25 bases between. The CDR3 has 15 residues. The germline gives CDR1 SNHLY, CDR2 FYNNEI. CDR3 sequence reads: CATAVRGAEVGEAFF. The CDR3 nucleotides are TGTGCCACAGCGGTCCGGGGCGCAGAGGTCGGTGAAGCTTTCTTT.